The rows below give T cell receptor beta chains drawn from one sample of a study of type 1 regulatory T cells. TCRdb redid the calling of the reads with MiXCR, one entry per CDR3 protein. The sample consists of tens of thousands of distinct CDR3 sequences, 9% to 15% of them appearing once. These receptors have no known antigen. Sequenced sample: cultured non-Tr1 T cells, either the whole culture or a sorted T cell fraction (not recorded which). These receptors were taken from a human donor in good health. Each CDR3 is given with its conserved first and last residue. Each record gives: J gene, D gene, V gene, clone size, CDR3 protein, CDR3 DNA. D genes are given only for firm matches. Clone sizes are given selectively: once, few, many, or a class where the clone is expanded.

TRBJ2-6,-,TRBV5-5,-,CAGSRDRLEANVLTF,TGTGCCGGCAGCCGCGATCGGTTGGAGGCCAACGTCCTGACTTTC
TRBJ2-3,-,TRBV6-1,-,CASSEGGGTDTQYF,TGTGCCAGCAGTGAAGGTGGGGGCACAGATACGCAGTATTTT
TRBJ2-7,TRBD1,TRBV5-1,many,CASSLGPTGGNYEQYF,TGCGCCAGCAGCTTGGGGCCGACAGGGGGGAACTACGAGCAGTACTTC
TRBJ2-7,-,TRBV18,few,CASSPLDNLREQYF,TGTGCCAGCTCACCTTTGGACAATTTACGGGAGCAGTACTTC
TRBJ2-1,-,TRBV20-1,-,CSARIRDPLSAYNEQFF,TGCAGTGCTAGAATCCGGGACCCTCTAAGTGCCTACAATGAGCAGTTCTTC
TRBJ2-1,-,TRBV7-9,many,CASSLEWRRDNEQFF,TGTGCCAGCAGCTTAGAATGGCGCCGGGACAATGAGCAGTTCTTC
TRBJ2-3,-,TRBV10-3,many,CAISESSPASTDTQYF,TGTGCCATCAGTGAGTCGAGTCCAGCTAGCACAGATACGCAGTATTTT
TRBJ2-7,-,TRBV18,-,CASSPPQGEQYF,TGTGCCAGCTCACCCCCCCAAGGCGAGCAGTACTTC
TRBJ2-2,TRBD2,TRBV7-2,few,CASSPARLARTGELFF,TGTGCCAGCAGCCCGGCCCGACTAGCGAGAACCGGGGAGCTGTTTTTT
TRBJ2-3,-,TRBV10-3,few,CAISGPAASTDTQYF,TGTGCCATCAGTGGTCCGGCGGCGTCCACAGATACGCAGTATTTT
TRBJ1-2,TRBD1,TRBV12-3/TRBV12-4,many,CASSRTGDYGYTF,TGTGCCAGCAGTAGGACAGGGGACTATGGCTACACCTTC
TRBJ2-1,TRBD1,TRBV19,few,CASSRPPGQGFYNEQFF,TGTGCCAGTAGTCGACCACCGGGACAGGGTTTCTACAATGAGCAGTTCTTC
TRBJ2-7,-,TRBV7-9,many,CASSLGFAYEQYF,TGTGCCAGCAGCTTAGGTTTCGCCTACGAGCAGTACTTC
TRBJ2-3,TRBD1,TRBV28,few,CASKTGTGVDTQYF,TGTGCCAGCAAAACAGGGACAGGGGTAGATACGCAGTATTTT
TRBJ2-3,TRBD1,TRBV5-1,many,CASSLAGQGGTDTQYF,TGCGCCAGCAGCTTGGCGGGACAGGGCGGGACAGATACGCAGTATTTT
TRBJ2-1,TRBD1,TRBV15,few,CATRDSSRNEQFF,TGTGCCACCCGGGACAGCTCCAGGAATGAGCAGTTCTTC
TRBJ1-2,-,TRBV7-2,few,CASSSGARYGYTF,TGTGCCAGCAGCTCAGGGGCCCGCTATGGCTACACCTTC
TRBJ2-7,-,TRBV28,many,CASSLSFAAYEQYF,TGTGCCAGCAGTTTATCCTTCGCCGCCTACGAGCAGTACTTC
TRBJ2-2,TRBD2,TRBV20-1,-,CSARGLAGLANTGELFF,TGCAGTGCTAGGGGACTAGCGGGATTGGCAAACACCGGGGAGCTGTTTTTT
TRBJ2-1,-,TRBV28,many,CASSLAELVLYNEQFF,TGTGCCAGCAGTTTAGCGGAACTCGTTCTGTACAATGAGCAGTTCTTC
TRBJ2-1,-,TRBV20-1,many,CSAAGTQIPGEQFF,TGCAGTGCTGCCGGGACACAAATCCCCGGTGAGCAGTTCTTC
TRBJ2-3,TRBD2,TRBV18,many,CASSSSTGGGTDTQYF,TGTGCCAGCTCATCATCGACGGGGGGTGGCACAGATACGCAGTATTTT
TRBJ2-5,TRBD1,TRBV20-1,many,CSATNPGTAKETQYF,TGCAGTGCAACAAACCCCGGGACAGCAAAAGAGACCCAGTACTTC
TRBJ2-3,-,TRBV30,-,CAWSDFFTDTQYF,TGTGCCTGGAGTGACTTTTTTACAGATACGCAGTATTTT
TRBJ2-5,-,TRBV12-3/TRBV12-4,many,CASGAVGETQYF,TGTGCCAGCGGAGCGGTGGGAGAGACCCAGTACTTC
TRBJ1-2,-,TRBV11-2,many,CASSLEGVGGYTF,TGTGCCAGCAGCTTAGAAGGGGTTGGAGGCTACACCTTC
TRBJ1-1,TRBD1,TRBV7-6,many,CASSRQGRMNTEAFF,TGTGCCAGCAGCCGACAGGGGCGGATGAACACTGAAGCTTTCTTT
TRBJ2-7,TRBD2,TRBV7-2,-,CASSLLTSGSGEQYF,TGTGCCAGCAGCTTGTTAACTAGCGGGAGTGGCGAGCAGTACTTC
TRBJ2-1,-,TRBV6-6,many,CASSLRGEQFF,TGTGCCAGCAGTTTGAGGGGTGAGCAGTTCTTC
TRBJ1-1,-,TRBV12-3/TRBV12-4,many,CASSLWDTEAFF,TGTGCCAGCAGTTTATGGGACACTGAAGCTTTCTTT
TRBJ1-4,TRBD1,TRBV14,-,CASRGQGFNEKLFF,TGTGCCAGCAGGGGACAGGGCTTTAATGAAAAACTGTTTTTT
TRBJ1-2,-,TRBV27,many,CASSWAAQANYGYTF,TGTGCCAGCAGTTGGGCAGCCCAGGCTAACTATGGCTACACCTTC
TRBJ1-3,-,TRBV27,-,CASSLNPGSGNTIYF,TGTGCCAGCAGTTTAAATCCAGGGTCCGGAAACACCATATATTTT
TRBJ2-2,-,TRBV6-5,many,CASSYGRRGSGELFF,TGTGCCAGCAGTTACGGACGCAGGGGATCCGGGGAGCTGTTTTTT
TRBJ2-5,-,TRBV5-1,many,CASSPRGGEETQYF,TGCGCCAGCAGCCCAAGGGGCGGAGAGGAGACCCAGTACTTC
TRBJ2-5,-,TRBV25-1,many,CASSDVSTAGETQYF,TGTGCCAGCAGTGACGTCTCGACTGCGGGAGAGACCCAGTACTTC
TRBJ2-2,-,TRBV11-2,many,CASSGLRNTGELFF,TGTGCCAGCAGCGGACTTAGGAACACCGGGGAGCTGTTTTTT
TRBJ2-5,-,TRBV18,many,CASSQGTQETQYF,TGTGCCAGCTCACAGGGGACCCAAGAGACCCAGTACTTC
TRBJ1-2,TRBD1,TRBV6-2/TRBV6-3,medium-sized,CASSWDSGAIGYTF,TGTGCCAGCAGTTGGGACAGTGGGGCTATTGGCTACACCTTC
TRBJ2-3,-,TRBV5-1,many,CASSPGQSTDTQYF,TGCGCCAGCAGCCCCGGACAGTCCACAGATACGCAGTATTTT
TRBJ2-3,TRBD2,TRBV9,many,CASSARPLAGEDTQYF,TGTGCCAGCAGCGCCCGGCCCCTAGCGGGAGAAGATACGCAGTATTTT
TRBJ1-4,-,TRBV9,few,CASSREDEKLFF,TGTGCCAGCAGCCGGGAGGACGAAAAACTGTTTTTT